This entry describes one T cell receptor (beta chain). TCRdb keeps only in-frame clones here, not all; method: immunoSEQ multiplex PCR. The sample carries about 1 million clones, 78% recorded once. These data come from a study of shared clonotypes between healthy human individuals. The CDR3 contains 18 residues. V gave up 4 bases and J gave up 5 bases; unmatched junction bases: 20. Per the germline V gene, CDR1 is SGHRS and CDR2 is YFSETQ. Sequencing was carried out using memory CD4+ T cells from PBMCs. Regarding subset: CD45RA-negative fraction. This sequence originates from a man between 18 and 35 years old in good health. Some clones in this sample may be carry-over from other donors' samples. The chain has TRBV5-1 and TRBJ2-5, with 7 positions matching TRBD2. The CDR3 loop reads CASSQRPLAAGADETQYF. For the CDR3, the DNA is TGCGCCAGCAGCCAAAGGCCCCTCGCCGCGGGAGCGGATGAGACCCAGTACTTC.